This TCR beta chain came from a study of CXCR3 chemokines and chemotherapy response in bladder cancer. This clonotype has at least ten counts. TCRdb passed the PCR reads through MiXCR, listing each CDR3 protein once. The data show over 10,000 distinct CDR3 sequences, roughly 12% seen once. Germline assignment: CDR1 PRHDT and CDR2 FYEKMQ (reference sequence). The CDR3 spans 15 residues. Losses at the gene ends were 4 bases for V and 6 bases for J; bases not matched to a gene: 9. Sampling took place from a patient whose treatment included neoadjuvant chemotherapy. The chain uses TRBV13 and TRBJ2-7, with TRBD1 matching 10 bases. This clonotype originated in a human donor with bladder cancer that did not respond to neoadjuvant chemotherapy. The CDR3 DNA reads TGTGCCAGCAGCTCCGGAGGGACAGGGGTTGTCGAGCAGTACTTC. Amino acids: CASSSGGTGVVEQYF.